This T cell receptor beta chain was identified in a study of T cell responses to AZD1222 COVID-19 vaccine. The study, taken as a whole, reports: The study sampled repertoires only after the peak T cell response. Clonal diversity was possibly underestimated; the donors were predominantly white British and more often female. CD4 TCRs associated with vaccination spanned spike, dominating at 160-218 and 743-854.

Repertoires were generated with immunoSEQ multiplex PCR, while TCRdb's copy carries only in-frame clones and drops some. The repertoire holds around 87,000 clones, around 89% seen once, with roughly 2.7% in the top ten. The V and J ends lost 4 bases and 1 base respectively, with 16 bases between them. Germline CDR1 is LGHNA and CDR2 is YNFKEQ. There are 17 residues in the CDR3. About this clone itself: The antigen is not known.

Sequenced material: peripheral blood, taken 28 days after the second AZD1222 dose. This receptor was obtained from an adult who received the AZD1222 COVID-19 vaccine. V gene TRBV4-2 combines with J gene TRBJ2-2; possible D gene TRBD2, 5 bases. CDR3 bases: TGTGCCAGCAGCCCCGTAACGGGGATCGGGAACACCGGGGAGCTGTTTTTT. Its protein is CASSPVTGIGNTGELFF.